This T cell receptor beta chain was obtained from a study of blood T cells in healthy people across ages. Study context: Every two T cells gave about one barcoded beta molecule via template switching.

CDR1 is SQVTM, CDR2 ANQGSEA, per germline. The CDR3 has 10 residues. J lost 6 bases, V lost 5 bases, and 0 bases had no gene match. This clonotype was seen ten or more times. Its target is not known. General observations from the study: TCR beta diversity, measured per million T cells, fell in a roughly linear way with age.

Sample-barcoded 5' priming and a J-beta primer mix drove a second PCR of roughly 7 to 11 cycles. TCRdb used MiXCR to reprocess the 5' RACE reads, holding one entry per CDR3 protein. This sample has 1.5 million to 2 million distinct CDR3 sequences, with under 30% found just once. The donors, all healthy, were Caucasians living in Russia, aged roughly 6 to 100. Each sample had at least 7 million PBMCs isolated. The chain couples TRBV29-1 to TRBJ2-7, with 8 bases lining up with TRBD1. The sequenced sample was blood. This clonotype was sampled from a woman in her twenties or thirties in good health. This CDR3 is CSVTGGEQYF. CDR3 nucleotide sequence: TGCAGCGTTACAGGGGGCGAGCAGTACTTC.